This T cell receptor beta chain was retrieved from a study of early T cells in non-severe SARS-CoV-2 infection. The study's findings and limits: Missing private and CD4 specificities, VDJdb matching favored anti-spike CD8 responses.

Points on this clonotype: The antigen remains unidentified.

TCRdb reprocessed the 5' RACE reads via MiXCR and lists one record per CDR3 protein. The repertoire holds about 40,000 distinct CDR3 sequences, with roughly 5% as singletons. V shed 2 bases and J shed 6 bases, with 14 bases lying between them. CDR3 length: 15 amino acids. Germline V CDR1 and CDR2: SGHRS, YFSETQ. Sequenced material: whole blood. The chain has TRBV5-1 and TRBJ2-2; D possibly corresponds to TRBD2 (5 bases). This receptor was obtained from an adult who was a healthcare worker with PCR-confirmed SARS-CoV-2 infection or an uninfected control (not recorded which). CDR3 sequence reads: CASSLSGAPPGELFF. The CDR3 coding sequence is TGCGCCAGCAGCTTAAGCGGAGCCCCGCCCGGGGAGCTGTTTTTT.